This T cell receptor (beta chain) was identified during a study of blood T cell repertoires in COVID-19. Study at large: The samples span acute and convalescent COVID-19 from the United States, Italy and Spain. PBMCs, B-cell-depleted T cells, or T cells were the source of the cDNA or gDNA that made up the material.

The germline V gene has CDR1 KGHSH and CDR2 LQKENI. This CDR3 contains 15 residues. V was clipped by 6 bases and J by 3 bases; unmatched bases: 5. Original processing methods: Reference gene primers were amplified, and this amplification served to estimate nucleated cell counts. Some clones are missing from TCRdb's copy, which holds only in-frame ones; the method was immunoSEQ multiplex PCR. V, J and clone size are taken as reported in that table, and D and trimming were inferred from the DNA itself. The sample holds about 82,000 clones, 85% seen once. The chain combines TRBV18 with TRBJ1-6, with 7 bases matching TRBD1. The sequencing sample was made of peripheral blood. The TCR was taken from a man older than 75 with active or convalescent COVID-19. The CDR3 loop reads CASSQGTVYNSPLHF. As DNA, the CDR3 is TGTGCCAGCTCCCAAGGGACAGTCTATAATTCACCCCTCCACTTT.